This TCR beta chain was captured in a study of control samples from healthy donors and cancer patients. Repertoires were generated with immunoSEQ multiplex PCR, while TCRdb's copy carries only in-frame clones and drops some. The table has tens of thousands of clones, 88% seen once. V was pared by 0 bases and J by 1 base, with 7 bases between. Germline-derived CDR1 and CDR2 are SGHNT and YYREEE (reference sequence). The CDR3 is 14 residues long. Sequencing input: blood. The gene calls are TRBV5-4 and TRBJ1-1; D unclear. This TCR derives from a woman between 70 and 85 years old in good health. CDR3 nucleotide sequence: TGTGCCAGCAGCTTGGCAATGCGGAACACTGAAGCTTTCTTT. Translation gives CASSLAMRNTEAFF.